Listed here are 12 T cell receptor beta chains from one sample, sequenced in a study of cytomegalovirus exposure and HLA in healthy donors. Researchers ran the PCR with 60 Vbeta and 13 Jbeta primers. Here immunoSEQ multiplex PCR was the method, and the copy in TCRdb shows in-frame clones only, minus some. The specimen's table records over 100,000 clones. The specimen sequenced was PBMCs. The receptors originated from a man aged 35 to 55 in good health and CMV-seropositive.

The rearrangement uses TRBV7-6 and TRBJ2-7; TRBD1 aligns across 9 bases. With 5 bases clipped from V and 2 bases from J, the junction kept 4 bases outside the gene matches. The CDR3 sequence is 14 residues long. Germline assignment: CDR1 SGHVS and CDR2 FNYEAQ. The CDR3 here is CASSIGTGPYEQYF. The CDR3, as DNA: TGTGCCAGCAGCATAGGGACAGGGCCCTACGAGCAGTACTTC.

The rearrangement uses TRBV11-1 and TRBJ2-7, with D unclear. CDR1 is SGHAT and CDR2 is FQDESV in the germline V gene (reference sequence). The CDR3 has 14 amino acids. V was trimmed by 1 base and J by 1 base, leaving 8 bases between them. CDR3 DNA: TGTGCCAGCAGCTTAGAATTGAGTTCCTACGAGCAGTACTTC. It translates to CASSLELSSYEQYF.

The CDR3 sequence: CASSLGPGQGFGYTF. The CDR3, as DNA: TGTGCCAGCAGCTTAGGCCCAGGGCAGGGGTTTGGCTACACCTTC. V gene TRBV7-2 combines with J gene TRBJ1-2; D may be TRBD1 (6 bases). The CDR3 spans 15 residues. Trimming left V 1 base short and J 7 bases short, with 16 bases between. Germline assignment: CDR1 SGHTA and CDR2 FQGNSA.

V gene TRBV2 combines with J gene TRBJ2-7; 8 bases are a match to TRBD2. CDR1 is SNHLY and CDR2 is FYNNEI in the germline V gene. The trim removed 4 bases at V and 3 bases at J, leaving 8 bases unmatched. The length of the CDR3 is 15 residues. The CDR3 spells CASSGGLGGFYEQYF. In DNA form, the CDR3 reads TGTGCCAGCAGTGGGGGACTAGGAGGGTTCTACGAGCAGTACTTC.

The rearrangement links TRBV6-6 to TRBJ2-5; the D is unclear. Germline V gene sequence: CDR1 MNHNY, CDR2 SVGAGI (reference sequence). CDR3 length equals 13 residues. Trimming removed 2 bases from V and 0 bases from J, with 4 bases in between. CDR3 sequence: CASSYQYQETQYF. In nucleotides, the CDR3 is TGTGCCAGCAGTTACCAGTACCAAGAGACCCAGTACTTC.

The J gene is TRBJ2-7, the V gene TRBV28; TRBD1 aligns across 8 bases. The CDR3 has 15 amino acids. The V and J ends lost 2 bases and 5 bases, in that order; junction bases with no gene match: 8. Germline values: CDR1 MDHEN, CDR2 SYDVKM. Here the CDR3 reads CASSLLGQGADEQYF. The CDR3 DNA reads as TGTGCCAGCAGTTTACTAGGGCAGGGGGCGGACGAGCAGTACTTC.

The V gene is TRBV20-1, the J gene TRBJ2-7; D is unresolved. The CDR3 length is 11 residues. V gave up 0 bases and J gave up 3 bases, with 3 bases separating them. The V gene's germline CDR1 is DFQATT and CDR2 SNEGSKA (reference sequence). The CDR3 DNA reads as TGCAGTGCTAGAGACAACTACGAGCAGTACTTC. Protein sequence: CSARDNYEQYF.

The gene calls are TRBV6-5 and TRBJ2-2; 10 nucleotides align to TRBD2. The CDR3 has 14 residues. Germline CDR1 and CDR2: MNHEY and SVGAGI. The ends lost 5 bases at V and 9 bases at J; junction bases unmatched: 6. The DNA for the CDR3 is TGTGCCAGCAGTCCAGGACTAGCGGTACGGGAGCTGTTTTTT. Translating gives CASSPGLAVRELFF.

The rearrangement joins TRBV4-1 to TRBJ2-3; TRBD2 aligns across 7 bases. This CDR3 region has 16 residues. V lost 0 bases and J lost 5; bases outside the gene matches: 8. Looked up from germline, CDR1 is MGHRA and CDR2 is YSYEKL. The CDR3 nucleotides read TGCGCCAGCAGCCAAGAGCAGTTCGCTAGCGGAGATACGCAGTATTTT. Translation: CASSQEQFASGDTQYF.

V and J are TRBV5-1 and TRBJ1-4, with D unclear. The CDR3 runs 16 residues. The V gene's germline CDR1 is SGHRS and CDR2 YFSETQ. V was cut by 0 bases and J by 2 bases, with 11 bases left in between. In DNA form, the CDR3 reads TGCGCCAGCAGCTTGGATCGTGTGCGGACTAATGAAAAACTGTTTTTT. Translated, it gives CASSLDRVRTNEKLFF.

V is TRBV5-1 and J is TRBJ2-1, with 8 bases that match TRBD2. The CDR3 loop spans 15 amino acids. The trim removed 4 bases at V and 5 bases at J, leaving 8 bases unmatched. CDR1 and CDR2 (germline): SGHRS, YFSETQ. DNA for the CDR3: TGCGCCAGCAGCCCGGGGGGGGTCCCGGACAATGAGCAGTTCTTC. It translates to CASSPGGVPDNEQFF. The variable domain in full, with the rest retrieved from reference TRBV5-1 and TRBJ2-1, is KAGVTQTPRYLIKTRGQQVTLSCSPISGHRSVSWYQQTPGQGLQFLFEYFSETQRNKGNFPGRFSGRQFSNSRSEMNVSTLELGDSALYLCASSPGGVPDNEQFFGPGTRLTVL.

CDR3 DNA: TGTGCCAGCAGCCCGGGACTAGACACAGATACGCAGTATTTT. Protein: CASSPGLDTDTQYF. The chain recombines TRBV6-4 with TRBJ2-3; 8 nucleotides match TRBD2. Germline V CDR1 and CDR2: MRHNA, SNTAGT. There are 14 residues in the CDR3. Germline trimming cut 6 bases from V and 2 bases from J; bases unmatched to any gene: 4.